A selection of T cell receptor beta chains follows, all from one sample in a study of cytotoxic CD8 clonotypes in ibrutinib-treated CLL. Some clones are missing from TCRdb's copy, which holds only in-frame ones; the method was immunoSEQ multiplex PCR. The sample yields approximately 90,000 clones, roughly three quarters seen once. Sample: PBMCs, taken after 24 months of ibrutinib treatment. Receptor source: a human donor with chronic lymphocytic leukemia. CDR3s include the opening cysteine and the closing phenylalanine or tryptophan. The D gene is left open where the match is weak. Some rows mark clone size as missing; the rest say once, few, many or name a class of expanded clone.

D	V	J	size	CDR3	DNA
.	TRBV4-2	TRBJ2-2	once	CASSSGTLNTGELFF	TGTGCCAGCAGTTCCGGGACTCTAAACACCGGGGAGCTGTTTTTT
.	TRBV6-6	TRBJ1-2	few	CASSTSPHSNYGYTF	TGTGCCAGCAGTACAAGCCCCCACAGTAACTATGGCTACACCTTC
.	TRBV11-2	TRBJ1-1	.	CASSSGHPNTEAFF	TGTGCCAGCAGCTCGGGACACCCGAACACTGAAGCTTTCTTT
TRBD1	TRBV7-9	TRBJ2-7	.	CASSFDRGSYEQYF	TGTGCCAGCAGCTTCGACAGGGGCTCCTACGAGCAGTACTTC
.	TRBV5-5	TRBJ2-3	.	CASSLGLTDGRDTQYF	TGTGCCAGCAGCTTGGGGTTGACCGACGGCCGGGATACGCAGTATTTT
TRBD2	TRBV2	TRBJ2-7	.	CASSESGNYEQYF	TGTGCCAGCAGTGAGAGCGGGAACTACGAGCAGTACTTC
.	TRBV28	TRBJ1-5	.	CASSQGWGSGSNQPQHF	TGTGCCAGCAGTCAGGGTTGGGGCTCGGGGAGCAATCAGCCCCAGCATTTT
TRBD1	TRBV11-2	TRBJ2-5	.	CASRATGETQYF	TGTGCCAGCAGAGCGACAGGGGAGACCCAGTACTTC
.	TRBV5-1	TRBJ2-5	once	CASRPGIQETQYF	TGCGCCAGCAGACCGGGGATCCAAGAGACCCAGTACTTC
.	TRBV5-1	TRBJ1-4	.	CASRNHATNEKLFF	TGCGCCAGCAGGAACCATGCAACTAATGAAAAACTGTTTTTT
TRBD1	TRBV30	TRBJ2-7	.	CAWSVLQDRTYEQYF	TGTGCCTGGAGTGTACTCCAGGACAGGACCTACGAGCAGTACTTC